Below, one T cell receptor (beta chain) is given with its context. The source of the sample is a study of blood T cell repertoires in COVID-19. The wider study: The study drew acute and convalescent COVID-19 samples from the United States, Italy and Spain. Sample material is recorded as cDNA or gDNA derived from T cells, B-cell-depleted T cells, or PBMCs.

The authors' processing: The assay estimated nucleated cells by amplifying reference gene primers. The data were produced by immunoSEQ multiplex PCR, yet TCRdb's version contains in-frame clones alone and is incomplete. Clone size and V and J calls were adopted from that table, with D and trimming inferred from the DNA. The repertoire includes around 78,000 clones, about nine tenths of them detected once, and roughly 11% sits in the top ten. This CDR3 comprises 14 residues. V was cut by 2 bases and J by 3 bases, with 11 bases left in between. Germline lookup yields CDR1 MNHNS and CDR2 SASEGT. What was sequenced was peripheral blood. The receptor's source is a man aged 65 to 85 with active or convalescent COVID-19. V gene TRBV6-1 combines with J gene TRBJ2-7; the D gene is possibly TRBD2 (6 bases). The CDR3 loop is CASSERPGGYEQYF. In DNA, the CDR3 is TGTGCCAGCAGTGAACGCCCCGGGGGCTACGAGCAGTACTTC.